Below, 9 T cell receptor beta chains from the same sample are listed, as sequenced in a study of graft-versus-host responses after intestinal transplantation. Produced via immunoSEQ multiplex PCR; TCRdb's table is partial and in-frame only. The table has tens of thousands of clones, roughly 92% seen once. Sample: bone marrow, taken roughly 780 days after intestinal transplantation. The receptors here all came from a human patient who received an intestinal transplant, so some T cells may come from the graft donor.

CDR3 in amino acids: CASSFYGIGQGDNEQFF. Written as DNA, the CDR3 is TGTGCCAGCAGCTTCTACGGGATCGGACAGGGGGACAATGAGCAGTTCTTC. V usage is TRBV11-2 and J usage is TRBJ2-1; TRBD1 aligns across 10 bases. The junction had 10 bases not matched to a gene; V was cut back by 3 bases and J by 5 bases. The CDR3 contains 17 residues. CDR1 is SGHAT and CDR2 is FQNNGV in the germline V gene.

The chain combines TRBV19 with TRBJ1-6; the D gene is possibly TRBD1 (5 bases). The CDR3 sequence is 15 residues long. The V end was cut by 1 base, the J end by 7 bases, with 11 bases between. The V gene's germline CDR1 is LNHDA and CDR2 SQIVND (reference sequence). CDR3 region: CASSIADRGNSPLHF. DNA of the CDR3: TGTGCCAGTAGTATAGCCGATCGGGGGAATTCACCCCTCCACTTT.

The V gene is TRBV6-1, the J gene TRBJ1-1; D ambiguous. The CDR3 length is 11 residues. The V end was cut by 6 bases, the J end by 7 bases, with 9 bases between. Germline CDR1 is MNHNS and CDR2 is SASEGT. The CDR3 loop reads CASRRQIEAFF. CDR3 bases: TGTGCCAGCAGGAGGCAGATTGAAGCTTTCTTT.

The chain combines TRBV18 with TRBJ2-2; TRBD1 or TRBD2 may be the D gene (5 bases each). Germline V gene data show CDR1 as KGHSH and CDR2 as LQKENI. Trimming stripped 0 bases from V and 4 bases from J, with 9 bases between. The CDR3 contains 15 residues. Here the CDR3 DNA reads TGTGCCAGCTCACCACCGGGGGTTCGCACCGGGGAGCTGTTTTTT. Its translation is CASSPPGVRTGELFF.

The rearrangement uses TRBV7-2 and TRBJ2-5; D gene unclear. Germline CDR1 reads SGHTA; CDR2 reads FQGNSA. V gave up 5 bases and J gave up 3 bases, with 28 bases separating them. This CDR3 contains 19 residues. In DNA form, the CDR3 reads TGTGCCAGCAGCGCGAGAACCACTCCTCTGGTCGAAAAAGAAGAGACCCAGTACTTC. Protein product: CASSARTTPLVEKEETQYF.

The chain has TRBV6-4 and TRBJ2-1; D is unresolved. The CDR3 covers 8 residues. Per germline, CDR1 MRHNA and CDR2 SNTAGT. Trimming removed 8 bases from V and 10 bases from J, with 3 bases in between. The chain's CDR3 is CASPEQFF. CDR3 sequence (DNA): TGTGCCAGCCCAGAGCAGTTCTTC.

V is TRBV19 and J is TRBJ2-7; D perhaps matches TRBD1 (5 bases). V lost 0 bases and J lost 1, with 7 bases in between. The germline V gene encodes CDR1 LNHDA and CDR2 SQIVND (reference sequence). The CDR3 has 14 amino acids. This CDR3 is CASSIEAGSYEQYF. The CDR3, as DNA: TGTGCCAGTAGTATAGAGGCAGGGTCCTACGAGCAGTACTTC.

This rearrangement joins TRBV5-1 to TRBJ2-1; D is unresolved. Germline CDR1 SGHRS, CDR2 YFSETQ. V was clipped by 0 bases and J by 3 bases, with 7 bases between them. The CDR3 has 14 residues. The CDR3 protein is CASSLGADYNEQFF. The CDR3 bases are TGCGCCAGCAGCTTGGGGGCAGACTACAATGAGCAGTTCTTC.

This clone was found a few times. The chain joins TRBV9 to TRBJ2-3; TRBD1 is a possible D gene (6 bases). V gave up 0 bases and J gave up 4 bases, with 6 bases separating them. The CDR3 is 13 amino acids. CDR1 and CDR2 from the germline V gene are SGDLS and YYNGEE. The CDR3 here is CASSVEGADTQYF. The DNA of the CDR3 is TGTGCCAGCAGCGTAGAGGGGGCAGATACGCAGTATTTT.